The sequence of this T cell receptor beta chain was determined in a study of technical replicates of blood from a few donors (dated by TCRdb to 2015 to 2018). Ends trimmed: V by 4 bases, J by 6 bases; bases unmatched to a gene: 8. The CDR3 sequence holds 14 residues, the cysteine and phenylalanine included. Only the CDR3 part of the read is kept: 42 bases, read in frame from the first base. Based on the germline V gene, the CDR1 and CDR2 sequences are SGHRS and YFSETQ. The library was produced with the immunoSEQ multiplex PCR assay. This is the immuneACCESS table as TCRdb keeps it, with only in-frame sequences that have V and J called. A part of the clones is gone; compared with another copy, unresolved V genes explain less than half, and the rest is unexplained. Across this sample there are tens of thousands of clones, with 98% seen only once. The ten biggest clones cover around 0.16% of the sample.

About this clone: The clone's antigen remains unknown. Base qualities are not provided; no much larger clone lies one nucleotide away.

The rearranged segments are TRBV5-1 and TRBJ2-7; 9 middle bases align to TRBD1. The sample taken for sequencing was T cells isolated from PBMCs. This receptor was identified in a human donor in good health. The nucleotides are TGCGCCAGCAGCCCCGGGGACAGGGACGCCGAGCAGTACTTC. The resulting protein is CASSPGDRDAEQYF.